This T cell receptor beta chain derives from a study of T-cell memory formation after mild COVID-19. The CDR3 is made up of 12 amino acids. The V end was cut by 7 bases, the J end by 7 bases, with 13 bases between. CDR1 and CDR2 from the germline V gene are MNHEY and SMNVEV (reference sequence). MiXCR, applied by TCRdb to the 5' RACE reads, yields one record per CDR3 protein. This sample has 100,000 to 120,000 distinct CDR3 sequences, with approximately 21% found just once. The chain is built from TRBV27 and TRBJ2-5; D gene ambiguous. This TCR came from a man between 18 and 35 years old who had mild COVID-19 (a few samples of this study predate the infection). Cell type and time point are not known. Material: PBMCs or a T cell subset sorted from them (not recorded which). The CDR3 region has the DNA TGTGCCAGCACCGGCCTACGAGGGACCCAGTACTTC. This gives the protein CASTGLRGTQYF.